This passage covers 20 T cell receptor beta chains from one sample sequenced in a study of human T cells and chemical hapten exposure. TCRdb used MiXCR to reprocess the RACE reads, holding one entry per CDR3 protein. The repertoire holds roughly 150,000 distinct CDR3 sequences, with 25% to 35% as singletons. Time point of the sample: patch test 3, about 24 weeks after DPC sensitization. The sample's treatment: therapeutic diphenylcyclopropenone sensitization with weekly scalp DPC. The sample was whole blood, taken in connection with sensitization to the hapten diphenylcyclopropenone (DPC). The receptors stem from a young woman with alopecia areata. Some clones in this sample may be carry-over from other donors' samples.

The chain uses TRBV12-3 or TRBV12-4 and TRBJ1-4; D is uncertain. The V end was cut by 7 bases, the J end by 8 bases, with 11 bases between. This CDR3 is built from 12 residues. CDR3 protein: CASKNVGEKLFF. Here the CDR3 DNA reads TGTGCCAGCAAAAACGTGGGGGAAAAACTGTTTTTT.

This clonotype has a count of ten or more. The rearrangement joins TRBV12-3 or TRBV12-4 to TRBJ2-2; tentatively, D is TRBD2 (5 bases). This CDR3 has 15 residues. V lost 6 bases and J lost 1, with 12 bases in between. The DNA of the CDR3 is TGTGCCAGCAGCCGGTGGGGAGTGAACACCGGGGAGCTGTTTTTT. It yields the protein CASSRWGVNTGELFF.

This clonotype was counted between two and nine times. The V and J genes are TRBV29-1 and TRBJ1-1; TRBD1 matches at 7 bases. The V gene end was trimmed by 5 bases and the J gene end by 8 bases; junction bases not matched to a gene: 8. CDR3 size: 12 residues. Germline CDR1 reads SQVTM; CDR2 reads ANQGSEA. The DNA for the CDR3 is TGCAGCGTTAGGGCAGGGGGATACGAAGCTTTCTTT. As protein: CSVRAGGYEAFF.

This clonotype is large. The CDR3 sequence: CASGRTGGSYNEQFF. CDR3 in DNA: TGCGCCAGCGGCCGGACAGGGGGATCCTACAATGAGCAGTTCTTC. The chain carries TRBV5-1 and TRBJ2-1; 10 bases fit TRBD1. Germline values: CDR1 SGHRS, CDR2 YFSETQ. V shed 7 bases and J 1 base; nucleotides not matched to a gene: 5. The CDR3 is made up of 15 amino acids.

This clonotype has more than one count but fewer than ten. CDR3 nucleotide sequence: TGCAGCGTAGCCCTTCTAGCGGGAGTCCGAGAGACCCAGTACTTC. Its protein product is CSVALLAGVRETQYF. V and J are TRBV29-1 and TRBJ2-5; TRBD2 agrees at 10 bases. Germline CDR1 and CDR2: SQVTM and ANQGSEA. J was trimmed by 4 bases and V by 6 bases; bases with no gene match: 11. The length of the CDR3 is 15 residues.

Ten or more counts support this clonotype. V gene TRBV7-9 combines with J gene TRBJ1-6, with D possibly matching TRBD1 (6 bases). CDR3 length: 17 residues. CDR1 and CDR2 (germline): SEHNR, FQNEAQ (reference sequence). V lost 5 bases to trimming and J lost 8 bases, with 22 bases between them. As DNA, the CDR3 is TGTGCCAGCAGCGCGCCTCGGGGGCCAAGGCGGGATTCACCCCTCCACTTT. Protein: CASSAPRGPRRDSPLHF.

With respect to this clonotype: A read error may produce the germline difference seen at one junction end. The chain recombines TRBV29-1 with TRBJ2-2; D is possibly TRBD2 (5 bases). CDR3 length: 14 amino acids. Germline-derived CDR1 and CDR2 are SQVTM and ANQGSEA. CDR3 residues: CSVEPVPRTGELSF. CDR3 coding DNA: TGCAGCGTTGAACCCGTCCCGCGTACCGGGGAGCTGTCTTTT.

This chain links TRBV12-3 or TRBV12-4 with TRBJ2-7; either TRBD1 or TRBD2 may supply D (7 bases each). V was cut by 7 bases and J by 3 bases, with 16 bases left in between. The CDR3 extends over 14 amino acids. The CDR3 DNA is TGTGCCAGCAAAACTCAGGGGGGGTACTACGAGCAGTACTTC. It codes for CASKTQGGYYEQYF.

This CDR3 is CASRWDRGNTIYF. CDR3 nucleotides: TGTGCCAGCAGATGGGACAGAGGAAACACCATATATTTT. This chain links TRBV6-6 with TRBJ1-3, with 7 bases matching TRBD1. This CDR3 region has 13 residues. Per germline, CDR1 MNHNY and CDR2 SVGAGI (reference sequence). With V trimmed by 6 bases and J by 4 bases, 3 bases remained unmatched.

CDR3 sequence (DNA): TGTGCCAGCCGGAGCGGAGCTACAGATACGCAGTATTTT. Translation: CASRSGATDTQYF. This chain uses TRBV7-9 with TRBJ2-3; D possibly corresponds to TRBD2 (5 bases). V was trimmed by 8 bases and J by 3 bases, leaving 12 bases between them. Per the germline V gene, CDR1 is SEHNR and CDR2 is FQNEAQ (reference sequence). This CDR3 is built from 13 residues.

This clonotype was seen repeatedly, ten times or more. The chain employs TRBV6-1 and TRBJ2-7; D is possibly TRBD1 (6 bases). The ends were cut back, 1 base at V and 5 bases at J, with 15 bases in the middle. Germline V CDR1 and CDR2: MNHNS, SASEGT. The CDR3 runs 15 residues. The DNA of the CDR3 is TGTGCCAGCAGTGAAGAAGAGGCAGGGGCTCACGAGCAGTACTTC. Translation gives CASSEEEAGAHEQYF.

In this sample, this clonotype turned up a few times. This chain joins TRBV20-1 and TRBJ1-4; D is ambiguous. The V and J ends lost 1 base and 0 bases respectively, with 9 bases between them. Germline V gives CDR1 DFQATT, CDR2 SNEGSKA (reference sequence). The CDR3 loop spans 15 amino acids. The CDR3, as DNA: TGCAGTGCTAGAGTTGAAGATTCAACTAATGAAAAACTGTTTTTT. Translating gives CSARVEDSTNEKLFF.

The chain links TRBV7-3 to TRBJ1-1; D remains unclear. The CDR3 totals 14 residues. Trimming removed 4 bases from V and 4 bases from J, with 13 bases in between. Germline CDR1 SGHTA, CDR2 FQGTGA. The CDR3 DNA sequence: TGTGCCAGCAGCTCGGAGTTCACCAGCACTGAAGCTTTCTTT. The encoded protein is CASSSEFTSTEAFF.

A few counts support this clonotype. The CDR3 spells CASSLNGWGRQETQYF. DNA for the CDR3: TGCGCCAGCAGCCTAAACGGCTGGGGGCGGCAAGAGACCCAGTACTTC. This rearrangement joins TRBV4-3 to TRBJ2-5, with D possibly being TRBD1 (6 bases). V gave up 4 bases and J gave up 2 bases, with 17 bases separating them. The CDR3 length is 16 residues. From germline, CDR1 is LGHNA and CDR2 YSLEER.

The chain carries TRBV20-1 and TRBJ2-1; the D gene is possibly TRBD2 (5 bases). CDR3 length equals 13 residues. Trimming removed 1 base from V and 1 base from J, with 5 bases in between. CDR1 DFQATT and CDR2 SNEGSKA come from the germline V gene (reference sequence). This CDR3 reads CSARAGSYNEQFF. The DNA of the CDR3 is TGCAGTGCTAGAGCGGGATCCTACAATGAGCAGTTCTTC.

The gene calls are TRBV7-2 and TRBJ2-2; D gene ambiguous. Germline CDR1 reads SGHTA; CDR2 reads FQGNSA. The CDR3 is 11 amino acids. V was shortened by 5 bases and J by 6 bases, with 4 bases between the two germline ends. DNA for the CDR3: TGTGCCAGCAGCCCCCCCGGGGAGCTGTTTTTT. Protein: CASSPPGELFF. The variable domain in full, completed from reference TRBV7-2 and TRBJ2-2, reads GAGVSQSPSNKVTEKGKDVELRCDPISGHTALYWYRQSLGQGLEFLIYFQGNSAPDKSGLPSDRFSAERTGGSVSTLTIQRTQQEDSAVYLCASSPPGELFFGEGSRLTVL.

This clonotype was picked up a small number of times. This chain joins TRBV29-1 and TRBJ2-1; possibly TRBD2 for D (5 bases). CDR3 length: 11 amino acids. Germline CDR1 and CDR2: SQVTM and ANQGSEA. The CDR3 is CREEWVNEQFF. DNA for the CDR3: TGCAGGGAGGAATGGGTAAATGAGCAGTTCTTC.

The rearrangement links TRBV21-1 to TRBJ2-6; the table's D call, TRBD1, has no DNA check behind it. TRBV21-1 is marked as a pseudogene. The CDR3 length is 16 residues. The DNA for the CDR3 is TGTGCCAGCAGCATCCGACAGCACTCTGGGGCCAACGTCCTGACTTTC. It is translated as CASSIRQHSGANVLTF.

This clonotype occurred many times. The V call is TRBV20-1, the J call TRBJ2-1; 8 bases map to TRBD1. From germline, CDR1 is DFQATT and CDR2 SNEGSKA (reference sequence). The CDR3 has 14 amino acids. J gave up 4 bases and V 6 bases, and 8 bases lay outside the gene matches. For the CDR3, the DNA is TGCAGTGCAAGCGAGGGACAGGAATACAATGAGCAGTTCTTC. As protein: CSASEGQEYNEQFF.

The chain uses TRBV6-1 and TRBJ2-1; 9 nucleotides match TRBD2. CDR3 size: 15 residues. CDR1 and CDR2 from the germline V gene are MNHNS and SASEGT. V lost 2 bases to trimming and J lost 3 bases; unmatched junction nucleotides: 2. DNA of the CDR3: TGTGCCAGCAGTGAACTAGCGGGGATCTACAATGAGCAGTTCTTC. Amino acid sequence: CASSELAGIYNEQFF.